This T cell receptor (beta chain) was sequenced in a study of graft-versus-host responses after intestinal transplantation. Notes on the study in general: GvH clones were found in recipient marrow; some appeared first in ileum or blood.

Looked up from germline, CDR1 is LNHDA and CDR2 is SQIVND (reference sequence). Deletions cut 4 bases from V and 4 bases from J, with 13 bases between. There are 15 residues in the CDR3. Using immunoSEQ multiplex PCR, the repertoire was profiled, and TCRdb retains in-frame clones only, with some absent. The repertoire holds more than 90,000 clones, with about 93% as singletons. About this clone itself: Its cognate antigen is unknown.

The chain joins TRBV19 to TRBJ2-2; D gene ambiguous. This clonotype was sampled from a human donor who received an intestinal transplant. The sample in question was unstimulated CD8+ T cells sorted from spleen or lymph node cells, obtained before intestinal transplant. This CDR3 reads CASSSIGGFTGELFF. CDR3 coding DNA: TGTGCCAGTAGTAGCATAGGCGGTTTCACCGGGGAGCTGTTTTTT. The full variable domain, its missing parts supplied by reference TRBV19 and TRBJ2-2, is DGGITQSPKYLFRKEGQNVTLSCEQNLNHDAMYWYRQDPGQGLRLIYYSQIVNDFQKGDIAEGYSVSREKKESFPLTVTSAQKNPTAFYLCASSSIGGFTGELFFGEGSRLTVL.